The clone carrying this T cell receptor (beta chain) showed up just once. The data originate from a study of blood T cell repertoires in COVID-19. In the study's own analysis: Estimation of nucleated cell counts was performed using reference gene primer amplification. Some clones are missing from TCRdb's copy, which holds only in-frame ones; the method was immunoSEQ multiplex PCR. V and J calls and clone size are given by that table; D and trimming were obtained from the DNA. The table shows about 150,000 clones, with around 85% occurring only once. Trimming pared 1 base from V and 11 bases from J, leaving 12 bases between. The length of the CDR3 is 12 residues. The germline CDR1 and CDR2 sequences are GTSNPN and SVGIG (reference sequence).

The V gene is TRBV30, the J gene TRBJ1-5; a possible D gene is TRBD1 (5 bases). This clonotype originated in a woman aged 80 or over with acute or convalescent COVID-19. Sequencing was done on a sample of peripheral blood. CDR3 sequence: CAWSAQGSAQHF. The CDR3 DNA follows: TGTGCCTGGAGTGCCCAGGGATCGGCCCAGCATTTT.